This T cell receptor (beta chain) was recorded in a study of CD8+ T cells in alopecia areata. In the study overall: Tofacitinib was taken orally by treated patients, and the dose was 5 to 10 mg twice daily. Tofacitinib therapy took 6 to 18 months; 6 months off drug came after. Using the percentage of affected scalp area, treated patients' severity was scored.

Sequencing used cDNA as its template, made by extracting RNA and reverse transcribing it. This table comes from immunoSEQ multiplex PCR, and its TCRdb copy is limited to in-frame clones, with some not included. The table records roughly 100,000 clones, more than 75% of them present only once. Treatment of the sample: oral pan-JAK inhibitor, 5-10 mg twice daily. Peripheral blood samples and lesional scalp punch biopsies were obtained from alopecia areata patients. V gave up 5 bases and J gave up 5 bases; unmatched junction bases: 9. Germline lookup yields CDR1 SGHAT and CDR2 FQNNGV. The CDR3 length is 15 residues.

The gene calls are TRBV11-2 and TRBJ2-1; 7 bases map to TRBD2. This material consisted of CD8+ T cells sorted from blood, taken around week 31, from a patient treated with tofacitinib. This clonotype was obtained from a human donor with alopecia areata. This chain's CDR3 is CASSPPGGLNNEQFF. The CDR3 DNA sequence: TGTGCCAGCAGCCCCCCGGGGGGACTAAACAATGAGCAGTTCTTC.